These 27 T cell receptor beta chains came from one sample sequenced in a study of long-term antiretroviral therapy in people with HIV. They ran version v3.0 of the immunoSEQ assay at survey level. Clones were sequenced by immunoSEQ multiplex PCR, and TCRdb holds only the in-frame ones, with some missing. The sample contains around 35,000 clones, approximately 97% of which appear only once. The source was unsorted PBMCs, collected 6.9 years after starting antiretroviral therapy. The receptors here all came from a man aged 30 to 39 with HIV.

This chain connects TRBV4-3 to TRBJ1-2; D is possibly TRBD1 (6 bases). The CDR3 extends over 14 amino acids. Trimming cost V 4 bases and J 3 bases, with 12 bases left between them. Per germline, CDR1 LGHNA and CDR2 YSLEER. CDR3 residues: CASSPQGGDYGYTF. Written as DNA, the CDR3 is TGCGCCAGCAGCCCACAAGGGGGGGACTATGGCTACACCTTC.

Concerning this clone: One end of the junction does not line up with germline, which may come from a read error. The gene calls are TRBV29-1 and TRBJ1-2; 12 bases line up with TRBD1. Per the germline V gene, CDR1 is SQVTM and CDR2 is ANQGSEA. The CDR3 length is 13 residues. The CDR3 here is CSVEGTGGFGYTF. For the CDR3, the DNA is TGCAGCGTCGAAGGGACAGGGGGCTTTGGCTACACCTTC. The variable domain in full, completed from reference TRBV29-1 and TRBJ1-2, reads SAVISQKPSRDICQRGTSLTIQCQVDSQVTMMFWYRQQPGQSLTLIATANQGSEATYESGFVIDKFPISRPNLTFSTLTVSNMSPEDSSIYLCSVEGTGGFGYTFGSGTRLTVV.

The chain couples TRBV7-8 to TRBJ1-2; maybe TRBD1 (6 bases). Trimming took off 5 bases at V and 4 bases at J, with 14 bases between the two ends. The CDR3 extends over 14 amino acids. Germline lookup yields CDR1 SGHVS and CDR2 FQNEAQ. CDR3 amino acids: CASSLDRNLYGYTF. CDR3 nucleotide sequence: TGTGCCAGCAGCCTTGACAGGAACCTCTATGGCTACACCTTC. The variable domain in full, completed from reference TRBV7-8 and TRBJ1-2, reads GAGVSQSPRYKVAKRGQDVALRCDPISGHVSLFWYQQALGQGPEFLTYFQNEAQLDKSGLPSDRFFAERPEGSVSTLKIQRTQQEDSAVYLCASSLDRNLYGYTFGSGTRLTVV.

In DNA form, the CDR3 reads TGCGCCAGCAGCCAAGATCTAAGCCATAGCTCTGGAAACACCATATATTTT. This codes for CASSQDLSHSSGNTIYF. The chain couples TRBV4-3 to TRBJ1-3; D gene unclear. CDR1 LGHNA and CDR2 YSLEER come from the germline V gene. V dropped 0 bases and J dropped 0 bases, with 12 bases sitting between them. This CDR3 region has 17 residues.

CDR3 in DNA: TGTGCCACCAGCAGAGTTTTTGGTAGGGGCATCGCCTACGAGCAGTACTTC. Amino acids: CATSRVFGRGIAYEQYF. The V gene is TRBV15, the J gene TRBJ2-7, with D maybe TRBD1 (5 bases). V lost 1 base, J lost 2 bases, and 18 bases lay in between. The CDR3 length is 17 residues. Germline values: CDR1 LNHNV, CDR2 YYDKDF (reference sequence).

CDR3 residues: CASRDLAGEKVNTEAFF. DNA of the CDR3: TGTGCCAGCAGGGATCTTGCAGGGGAGAAGGTGAACACTGAAGCTTTCTTT. The V call is TRBV27, the J call TRBJ1-1, with a possible D match to TRBD1 (6 bases). Trimming removed 6 bases at V and 0 bases at J, with 20 bases between. This CDR3 spans 17 amino acids. Germline loops: CDR1 MNHEY, CDR2 SMNVEV (reference sequence).

The chain recombines TRBV7-2 with TRBJ2-3, with D possibly called TRBD1 or TRBD2 (5 bases each). This CDR3 has 16 residues. From germline, CDR1 is SGHTA and CDR2 FQGNSA. Trimming removed 5 bases at V and 4 bases at J, with 19 bases between. The CDR3 sequence is CASSPRRGAQSDTQYF. The CDR3 DNA reads TGTGCCAGCAGCCCCCGTCGAGGGGCGCAATCAGATACGCAGTATTTT.

The gene calls are TRBV18 and TRBJ1-4; tentatively, D is TRBD1 (5 bases). V gave up 1 base and J gave up 8 bases, with 8 bases separating them. Germline values: CDR1 KGHSH, CDR2 LQKENI. This CDR3 comprises 13 residues. The CDR3 loop reads CASSPQGVEKLFF. CDR3 nucleotides: TGTGCCAGCTCACCACAAGGGGTGGAAAAACTGTTTTTT.

The rearrangement joins TRBV7-6 to TRBJ2-1; D may be TRBD2 (7 bases). The V end lost 8 bases, the J end lost 7 bases, and 9 bases lay between the germline ends. This CDR3 has 11 amino acids. Germline V gives CDR1 SGHVS, CDR2 FNYEAQ. The CDR3 loop is CASAGANEQFF. The CDR3 DNA is TGTGCCAGCGCGGGGGCGAATGAGCAGTTCTTC.

For this clone: Other DNA sequences in the same sample also yield this CDR3. V gene TRBV7-9 combines with J gene TRBJ2-6; D possibly uses TRBD1 or TRBD2 (5 bases each). Germline CDR1 reads SEHNR; CDR2 reads FQNEAQ (reference sequence). There are 15 residues in the CDR3. V lost 2 bases and J 2 bases, leaving 7 bases between the germline ends. The DNA of the CDR3 is TGTGCCAGCAGCTTATTGGGGGCTGGGGCCAACGTCCTGACTTTC. It codes for CASSLLGAGANVLTF. Together with reference TRBV7-9 and TRBJ2-6, the CDR3 gives the full variable domain: DTGVSQNPRHKITKRGQNVTFRCDPISEHNRLYWYRQTLGQGPEFLTYFQNEAQLEKSRLLSDRFSAERPKGSFSTLEIQRTEQGDSAMYLCASSLLGAGANVLTFGAGSRLTVL.

The CDR3 nucleotides are TGTGCCAGCAGCCAGACTAGCGGGGGGCCTCTCAGGAATGAGCAGTTCTTC. Translation gives CASSQTSGGPLRNEQFF. The rearrangement joins TRBV13 to TRBJ2-1; 13 nucleotides match TRBD2. There are 17 residues in the CDR3. With V trimmed by 5 bases and J by 7 bases, 11 bases remained unmatched. Per the germline V gene, CDR1 is PRHDT and CDR2 is FYEKMQ (reference sequence).

The genes are TRBV4-3 and TRBJ2-7; the match to TRBD2 covers 7 bases. CDR1 LGHNA and CDR2 YSLEER come from the germline V gene. V lost 0 bases, J lost 5 bases, and 10 bases stayed unmatched. The CDR3 has 16 amino acids. CDR3 in amino acids: CASSQEGYRGSDEQYF. The CDR3, as DNA: TGCGCCAGCAGCCAAGAAGGATATCGCGGGAGCGACGAGCAGTACTTC.

The V and J genes are TRBV29-1 and TRBJ2-1, with D possibly being TRBD1 or TRBD2 (5 bases each). The CDR3 is made up of 11 amino acids. Germline CDR1 is SQVTM and CDR2 is ANQGSEA. The V end was cut by 4 bases, the J end by 8 bases, with 9 bases between. CDR3 sequence: CSVAGLDEQFF. For the CDR3, the DNA is TGCAGCGTTGCGGGGCTCGATGAGCAGTTCTTC.

This clone has a single count. V and J are TRBV5-8 and TRBJ1-1; TRBD1 is a possible D gene (5 bases). Deletions cut 4 bases from V and 1 base from J, with 8 bases between. In germline, CDR1 is SGHTS, CDR2 YDEGEE. CDR3 length: 13 residues. The DNA of the CDR3 is TGTGCCAGCAGCGCCGACAGGAACACTGAAGCTTTCTTT. It specifies CASSADRNTEAFF.

This chain uses TRBV4-3 with TRBJ1-1, with 8 bases lining up with TRBD1. The CDR3 extends over 15 amino acids. V lost 0 bases, J lost 7 bases, and 7 bases stayed unmatched. CDR1 is LGHNA, CDR2 YSLEER, per germline. CDR3 bases: TGCGCCAGCAGCCAAGATTTAGGCAGGGGGCGTGAAGCTTTCTTT. It yields the protein CASSQDLGRGREAFF.

The rearrangement uses TRBV2 and TRBJ2-6; D ambiguous. This CDR3 has 14 amino acids. V was cut by 4 bases and J by 0 bases, with 4 bases left in between. From germline, CDR1 is SNHLY and CDR2 FYNNEI. CDR3 amino acids: CASSGVSGANVLTF. Here the CDR3 DNA reads TGTGCCAGCAGTGGGGTCTCTGGGGCCAACGTCCTGACTTTC.

CDR3 in amino acids: CASSYLAGWGTGELFF. CDR3 DNA sequence: TGTGCCAGCAGCTACTTAGCGGGGTGGGGCACCGGGGAGCTGTTTTTT. The genes are TRBV5-4 and TRBJ2-2; TRBD2 matches at 8 bases. From germline, CDR1 is SGHNT and CDR2 YYREEE (reference sequence). The V gene end was trimmed by 3 bases and the J gene end by 4 bases; junction bases not matched to a gene: 8. The CDR3 is made up of 16 amino acids. The full variable domain, in which reference TRBV5-4 and TRBJ2-2 provide the parts outside the CDR3, is ETGVTQSPTHLIKTRGQQVTLRCSSQSGHNTVSWYQQALGQGPQFIFQYYREEENGRGNFPPRFSGLQFPNYSSELNVNALELDDSALYLCASSYLAGWGTGELFFGEGSRLTVL.

The chain employs TRBV2 and TRBJ2-7, with D perhaps matching TRBD2 (5 bases). V lost 7 bases and J 7 bases, leaving 14 bases between the germline ends. The germline CDR1 and CDR2 sequences are SNHLY and FYNNEI. The CDR3 runs to 12 residues. CDR3 nucleotides: TGTGCCAGCAAATTCGGGGATCTTGAGCAGTACTTC. As protein: CASKFGDLEQYF.

The chain has TRBV19 and TRBJ2-5; unclear D gene. The CDR3 totals 15 residues. Germline V gene data show CDR1 as LNHDA and CDR2 as SQIVND (reference sequence). Trimming shortened V by 3 bases and J by 0 bases, and 11 bases separated the two germline ends. The CDR3 nucleotides read TGTGCCAGTAGTATTTGGTTGAGTAACCAAGAGACCCAGTACTTC. Amino acid sequence: CASSIWLSNQETQYF.

The chain is built from TRBV9 and TRBJ2-1; TRBD2 agrees at 11 bases. The CDR3 extends over 13 amino acids. V lost 6 bases and J lost 13; bases outside the gene matches: 9. CDR1 is SGDLS, CDR2 YYNGEE, per germline. DNA for the CDR3: TGTGCCAGCAATAGCGGGAGGGCCGGTGAACAGTTCTTC. It encodes CASNSGRAGEQFF.

J is TRBJ1-2 and V is TRBV15; 7 bases map to TRBD1. The germline gives CDR1 LNHNV, CDR2 YYDKDF (reference sequence). The CDR3 is 13 residues long. V trimming: 3 bases; J trimming: 10 bases; junction bases outside the gene matches: 8. DNA of the CDR3: TGTGCCACCAGCAGGGGACAGACCTACGCCTACACCTTC. It yields the protein CATSRGQTYAYTF.

V is TRBV18 and J is TRBJ2-7; 8 positions match TRBD2. The CDR3 runs to 15 residues. Germline assignment: CDR1 KGHSH and CDR2 LQKENI. V lost 3 bases and J lost 6; bases outside the gene matches: 10. CDR3 nucleotides: TGTGCCAGCTCACCGGGACTAGAAGGAGGGGGCGAGCAGTACTTC. This codes for CASSPGLEGGGEQYF.

The chain employs TRBV6-5 and TRBJ1-1; D may be TRBD1 (6 bases). Trimming stripped 2 bases from V and 6 bases from J, with 13 bases between. Germline assignment: CDR1 MNHEY and CDR2 SVGAGI. CDR3 size: 14 residues. The CDR3 DNA reads as TGTGCCAGCAGTTACGGCAGGGGAGCGGCTGAAGCTTTCTTT. Protein: CASSYGRGAAEAFF.

The chain combines TRBV20-1 with TRBJ2-1; D tentatively reads TRBD1 or TRBD2 (5 bases each). The CDR3 covers 11 residues. Germline V lookup: CDR1 DFQATT, CDR2 SNEGSKA (reference sequence). The V and J ends lost 3 bases and 7 bases respectively, with 7 bases between them. This chain's CDR3 is CSARGVNEQFF. The CDR3 DNA reads as TGCAGTGCTAGGGGGGTGAATGAGCAGTTCTTC.

V usage is TRBV30 and J usage is TRBJ1-1; no clear D. CDR3 length: 13 amino acids. V lost 0 bases and J lost 4, with 9 bases in between. Per germline, CDR1 GTSNPN and CDR2 SVGIG (reference sequence). The CDR3 here is CAWSVVGGTEAFF. The CDR3, as DNA: TGTGCCTGGAGTGTAGTGGGCGGCACTGAAGCTTTCTTT.

The rearrangement links TRBV30 to TRBJ1-1, with D possibly being TRBD1 (5 bases). The CDR3 has 14 residues. V was cut by 2 bases and J by 4 bases, with 14 bases left in between. CDR1 is GTSNPN, CDR2 SVGIG, per germline (reference sequence). The CDR3 spells CAWSRGSGGTEAFF. As DNA, the CDR3 is TGTGCCTGGAGTAGGGGATCGGGGGGCACTGAAGCTTTCTTT.

The chain joins TRBV2 to TRBJ1-3; unclear D gene. The CDR3 is 14 residues long. V was pared by 4 bases and J by 0 bases, with 7 bases between. The germline gives CDR1 SNHLY, CDR2 FYNNEI. The CDR3 nucleotides read TGTGCCAGCAGTGGGGCTGGCTCTGGAAACACCATATATTTT. Translation: CASSGAGSGNTIYF.